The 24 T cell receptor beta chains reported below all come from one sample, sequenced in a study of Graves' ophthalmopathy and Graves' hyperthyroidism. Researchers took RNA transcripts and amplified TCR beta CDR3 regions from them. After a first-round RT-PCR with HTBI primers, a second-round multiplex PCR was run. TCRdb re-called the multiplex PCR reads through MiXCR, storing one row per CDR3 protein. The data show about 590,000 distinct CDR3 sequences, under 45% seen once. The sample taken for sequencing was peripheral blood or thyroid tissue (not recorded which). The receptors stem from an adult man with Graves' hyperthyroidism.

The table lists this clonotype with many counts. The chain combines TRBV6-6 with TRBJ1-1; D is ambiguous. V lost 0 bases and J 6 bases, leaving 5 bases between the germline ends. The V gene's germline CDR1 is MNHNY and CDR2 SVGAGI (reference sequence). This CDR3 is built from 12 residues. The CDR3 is CASSYSEAEAFF. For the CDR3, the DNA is TGTGCCAGCAGTTACTCGGAGGCTGAAGCTTTCTTT.

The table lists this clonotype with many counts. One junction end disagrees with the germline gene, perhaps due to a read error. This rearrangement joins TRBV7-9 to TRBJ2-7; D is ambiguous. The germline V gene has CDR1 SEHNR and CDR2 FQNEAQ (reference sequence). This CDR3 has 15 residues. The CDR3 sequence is CASSLAPPGSYEQYF. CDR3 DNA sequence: TGTGCCAGTAGCTTAGCCCCACCTGGGTCCTACGAGCAGTACTTC.

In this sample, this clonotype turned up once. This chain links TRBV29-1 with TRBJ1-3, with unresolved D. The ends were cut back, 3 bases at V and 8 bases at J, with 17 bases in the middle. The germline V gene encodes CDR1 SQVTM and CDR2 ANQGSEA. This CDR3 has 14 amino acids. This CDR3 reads CSVDAGSHGYTIYF. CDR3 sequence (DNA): TGCAGCGTTGACGCAGGCAGTCATGGCTACACCATATATTTT.

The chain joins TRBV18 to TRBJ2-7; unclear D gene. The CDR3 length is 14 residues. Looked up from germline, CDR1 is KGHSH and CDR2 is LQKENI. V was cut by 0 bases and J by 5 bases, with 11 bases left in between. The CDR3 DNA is TGTGCCAGCTCACCACCGAACTCAGTCCACGAGCAGTACTTC. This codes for CASSPPNSVHEQYF.

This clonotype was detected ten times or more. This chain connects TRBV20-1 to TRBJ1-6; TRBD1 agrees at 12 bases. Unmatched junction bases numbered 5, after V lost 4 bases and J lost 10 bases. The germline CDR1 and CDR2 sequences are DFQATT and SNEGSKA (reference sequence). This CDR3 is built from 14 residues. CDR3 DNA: TGCAGTGCTACCCAGGGGACAGGGGGCTCACCCCTCCACTTT. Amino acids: CSATQGTGGSPLHF.

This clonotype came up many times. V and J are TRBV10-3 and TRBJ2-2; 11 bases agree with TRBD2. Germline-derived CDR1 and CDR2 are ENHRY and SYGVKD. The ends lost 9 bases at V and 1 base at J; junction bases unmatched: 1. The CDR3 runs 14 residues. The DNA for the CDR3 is TGTGCCATTGGGACTAGCGGGAACACCGGGGAGCTGTTTTTT. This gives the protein CAIGTSGNTGELFF.

The CDR3 DNA reads as TGCAGCGTTGACGTTTCGGGACAGTCCTACGAGCATTTT. Protein sequence: CSVDVSGQSYEHF. This rearrangement joins TRBV29-1 to TRBJ1-5, with 7 bases matching TRBD1. CDR3 size: 13 residues. V shed 3 bases and J 14 bases; nucleotides not matched to a gene: 13. Germline V CDR1 and CDR2: SQVTM, ANQGSEA.

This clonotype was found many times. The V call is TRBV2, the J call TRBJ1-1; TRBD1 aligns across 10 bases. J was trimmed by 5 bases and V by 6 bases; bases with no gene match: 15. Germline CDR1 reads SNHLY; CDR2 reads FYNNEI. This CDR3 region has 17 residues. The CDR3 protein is CASSEGETGGRKTEAFF. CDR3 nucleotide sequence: TGTGCCAGCAGCGAGGGGGAGACAGGGGGCAGGAAGACTGAAGCTTTCTTT.

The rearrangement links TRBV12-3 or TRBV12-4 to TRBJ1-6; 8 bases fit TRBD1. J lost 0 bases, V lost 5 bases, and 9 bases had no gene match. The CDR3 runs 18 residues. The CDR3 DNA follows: TGTGCCAGCAGTGGAAACAGGGGGGGGAGCTCCTATAATTCACCCCTCCACTTT. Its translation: CASSGNRGGSSYNSPLHF.

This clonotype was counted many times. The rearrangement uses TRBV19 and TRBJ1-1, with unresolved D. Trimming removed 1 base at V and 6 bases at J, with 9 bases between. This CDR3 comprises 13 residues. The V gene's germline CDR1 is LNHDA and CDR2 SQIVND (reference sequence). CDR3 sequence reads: CASSIGSSPEAFF. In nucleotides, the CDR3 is TGTGCCAGTAGTATAGGTTCCTCCCCTGAAGCTTTCTTT.

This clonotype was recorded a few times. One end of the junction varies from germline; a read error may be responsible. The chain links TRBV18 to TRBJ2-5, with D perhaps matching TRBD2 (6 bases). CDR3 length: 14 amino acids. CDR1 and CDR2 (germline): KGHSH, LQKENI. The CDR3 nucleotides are TGTGCCAGCTCCCCACGGGAGCAGAAAGAGACCCAGTACTTC. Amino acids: CASSPREQKETQYF.

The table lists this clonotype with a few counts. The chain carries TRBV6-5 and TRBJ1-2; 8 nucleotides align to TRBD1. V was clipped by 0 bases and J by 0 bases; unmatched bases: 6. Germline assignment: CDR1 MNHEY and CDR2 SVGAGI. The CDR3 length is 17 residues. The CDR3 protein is CASSYSRQGPANYGYTF. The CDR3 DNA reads TGTGCCAGCAGTTACTCACGACAGGGGCCAGCTAACTATGGCTACACCTTC.

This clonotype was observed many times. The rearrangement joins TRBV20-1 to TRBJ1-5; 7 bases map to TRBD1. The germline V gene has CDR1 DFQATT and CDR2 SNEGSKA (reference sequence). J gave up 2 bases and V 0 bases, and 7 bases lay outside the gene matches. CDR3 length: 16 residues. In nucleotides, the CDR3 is TGCAGTGCTAGAGATTATAACGGGACAGGCAATCAGCCCCAGCATTTT. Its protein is CSARDYNGTGNQPQHF.

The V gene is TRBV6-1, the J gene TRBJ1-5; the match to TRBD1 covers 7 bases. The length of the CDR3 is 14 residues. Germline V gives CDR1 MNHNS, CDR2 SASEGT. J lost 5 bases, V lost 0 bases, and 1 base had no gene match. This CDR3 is CASSEAGGHQPQHF. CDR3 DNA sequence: TGTGCCAGCAGTGAAGCAGGGGGCCATCAGCCCCAGCATTTT.

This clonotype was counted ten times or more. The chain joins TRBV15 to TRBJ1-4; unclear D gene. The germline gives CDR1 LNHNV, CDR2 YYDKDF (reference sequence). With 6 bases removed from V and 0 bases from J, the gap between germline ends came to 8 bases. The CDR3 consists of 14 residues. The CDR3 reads CATSARSTNEKLFF. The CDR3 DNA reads TGTGCCACCAGTGCCAGATCAACTAATGAAAAACTGTTTTTT.

The CDR3 sequence: CSARTDRGLTDTQYF. The CDR3 nucleotides are TGCAGTGCTAGAACCGACAGGGGGCTCACAGATACGCAGTATTTT. V is TRBV20-1 and J is TRBJ2-3; 10 bases are shared with TRBD1. Germline CDR1 and CDR2: DFQATT and SNEGSKA (reference sequence). This CDR3 region has 15 residues. Unmatched junction bases numbered 4, after V lost 2 bases and J lost 2 bases.

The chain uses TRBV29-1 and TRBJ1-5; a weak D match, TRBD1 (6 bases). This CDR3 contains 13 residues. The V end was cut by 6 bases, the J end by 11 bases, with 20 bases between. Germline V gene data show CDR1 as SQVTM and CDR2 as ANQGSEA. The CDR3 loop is CSVLNGTTETQHF. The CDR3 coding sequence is TGCAGCGTACTTAACGGGACAACAGAGACCCAGCATTTT.

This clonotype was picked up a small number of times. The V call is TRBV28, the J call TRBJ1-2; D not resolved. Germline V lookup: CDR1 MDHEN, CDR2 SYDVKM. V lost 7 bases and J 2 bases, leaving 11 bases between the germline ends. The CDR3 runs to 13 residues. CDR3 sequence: CASTGEYNYGYTF. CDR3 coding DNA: TGTGCCAGCACAGGAGAATACAACTATGGCTACACCTTC.

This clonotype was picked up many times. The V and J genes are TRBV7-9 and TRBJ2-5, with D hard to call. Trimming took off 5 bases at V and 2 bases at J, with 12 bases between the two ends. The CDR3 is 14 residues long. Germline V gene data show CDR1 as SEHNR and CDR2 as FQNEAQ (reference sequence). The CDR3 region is CASSPPTGQETQYF. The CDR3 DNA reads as TGTGCCAGCAGCCCCCCGACCGGTCAAGAGACCCAGTACTTC.

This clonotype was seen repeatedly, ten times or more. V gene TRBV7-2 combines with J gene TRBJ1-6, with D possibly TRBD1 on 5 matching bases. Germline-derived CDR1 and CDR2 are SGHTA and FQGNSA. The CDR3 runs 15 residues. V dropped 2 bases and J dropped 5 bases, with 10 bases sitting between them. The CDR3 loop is CASSLRGGNNSPLHF. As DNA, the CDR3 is TGTGCCAGCAGCTTAAGGGGAGGGAATAATTCACCCCTCCACTTT.

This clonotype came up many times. CDR3 coding DNA: TGCAGTGCTAGAGAGACAGGGTTTGCGAACACTGAAGCTTTCTTT. Protein sequence: CSARETGFANTEAFF. This sequence joins TRBV20-1 and TRBJ1-1; 7 bases map to TRBD1. The germline V gene has CDR1 DFQATT and CDR2 SNEGSKA (reference sequence). Losses at the gene ends were 0 bases for V and 1 base for J; bases not matched to a gene: 5. There are 15 residues in the CDR3.

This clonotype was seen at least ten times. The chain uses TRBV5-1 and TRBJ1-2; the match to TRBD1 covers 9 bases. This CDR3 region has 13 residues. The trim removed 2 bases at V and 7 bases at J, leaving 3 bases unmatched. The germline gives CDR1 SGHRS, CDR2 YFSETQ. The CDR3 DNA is TGCGCCAGCAGCTTAGGGACAGGGTTTGGCTACACCTTC. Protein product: CASSLGTGFGYTF. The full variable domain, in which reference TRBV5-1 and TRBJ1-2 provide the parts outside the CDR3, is KAGVTQTPRYLIKTRGQQVTLSCSPISGHRSVSWYQQTPGQGLQFLFEYFSETQRNKGNFPGRFSGRQFSNSRSEMNVSTLELGDSALYLCASSLGTGFGYTFGSGTRLTVV.

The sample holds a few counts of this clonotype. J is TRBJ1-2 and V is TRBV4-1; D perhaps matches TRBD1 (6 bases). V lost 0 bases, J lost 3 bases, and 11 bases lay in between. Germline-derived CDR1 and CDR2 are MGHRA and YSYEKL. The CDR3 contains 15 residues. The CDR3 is CASSQDFGGDYGYTF. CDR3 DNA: TGCGCCAGCAGCCAAGATTTTGGGGGCGACTATGGCTACACCTTC.

CDR3 DNA: TGTGCCAGCCTCCGGGACACTGGATCCTACGTCCTGACTTTC. It specifies CASLRDTGSYVLTF. The chain couples TRBV2 to TRBJ2-6; weak D call: TRBD1 (6 bases). The CDR3 contains 14 residues. Looked up from germline, CDR1 is SNHLY and CDR2 is FYNNEI. Trimming stripped 8 bases from V and 11 bases from J, with 19 bases between. Filled out from reference TRBV2 and TRBJ2-6, the complete variable domain reads EPEVTQTPSHQVTQMGQEVILRCVPISNHLYFYWYRQILGQKVEFLVSFYNNEISEKSEIFDDQFSVERPDGSNFTLKIRSTKLEDSAMYFCASLRDTGSYVLTFGAGSRLTVL.